This record concerns one T cell receptor (beta chain) sequence. The antigen is not known. The sample comes from a study of cytomegalovirus exposure and HLA in healthy donors. Study-wide findings and caveats: An analysis done earlier found most TCR beta V segments productive about 87% or about 30% of the time. In vitro confirmation showed three CMV-associated chains to be CMV antigen specific.

The PCR was carried out with 60 Vbeta primers and 13 Jbeta primers. TCRdb keeps only in-frame clones here, not all; method: immunoSEQ multiplex PCR. This sample has 75,000 to 100,000 clones, with around 70% found just once. The length of the CDR3 is 15 residues. CDR1 SGHVS and CDR2 FQNEAQ come from the germline V gene. Unmatched junction bases numbered 8, after V lost 5 bases and J lost 6 bases. The chain combines TRBV7-8 with TRBJ2-5, with 11 bases lining up with TRBD1. The source of this sequence is a female donor in good health and CMV-seronegative. The source material was PBMCs. In DNA, the CDR3 is TGTGCCAGCAGCAAACCCGGGACAGGGGGTCAGACCCAGTACTTC. It is translated as CASSKPGTGGQTQYF.